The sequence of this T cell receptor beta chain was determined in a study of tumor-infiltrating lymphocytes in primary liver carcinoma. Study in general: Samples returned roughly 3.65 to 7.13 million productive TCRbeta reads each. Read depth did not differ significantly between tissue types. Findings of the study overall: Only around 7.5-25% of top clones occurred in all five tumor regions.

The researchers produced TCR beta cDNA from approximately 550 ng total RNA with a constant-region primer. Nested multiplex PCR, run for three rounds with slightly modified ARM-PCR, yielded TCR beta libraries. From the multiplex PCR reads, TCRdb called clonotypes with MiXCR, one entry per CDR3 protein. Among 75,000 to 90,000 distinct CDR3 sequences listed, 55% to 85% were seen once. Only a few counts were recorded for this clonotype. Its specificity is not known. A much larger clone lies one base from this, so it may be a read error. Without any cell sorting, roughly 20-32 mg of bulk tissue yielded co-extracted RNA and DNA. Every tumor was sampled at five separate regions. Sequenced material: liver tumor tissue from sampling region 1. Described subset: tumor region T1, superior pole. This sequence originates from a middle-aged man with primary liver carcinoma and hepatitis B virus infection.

CDR3 in amino acids: CASSQDRIKPGTQYF. CDR3 coding DNA: TGCGCCAGCAGCCAAGATAGGATTAAGCCGGGGACCCAGTACTTC. The chain joins TRBV4-1 to TRBJ2-5; D gene ambiguous. V was pared by 0 bases and J by 7 bases, with 15 bases between. Germline CDR1 MGHRA, CDR2 YSYEKL. The CDR3 has 15 residues.